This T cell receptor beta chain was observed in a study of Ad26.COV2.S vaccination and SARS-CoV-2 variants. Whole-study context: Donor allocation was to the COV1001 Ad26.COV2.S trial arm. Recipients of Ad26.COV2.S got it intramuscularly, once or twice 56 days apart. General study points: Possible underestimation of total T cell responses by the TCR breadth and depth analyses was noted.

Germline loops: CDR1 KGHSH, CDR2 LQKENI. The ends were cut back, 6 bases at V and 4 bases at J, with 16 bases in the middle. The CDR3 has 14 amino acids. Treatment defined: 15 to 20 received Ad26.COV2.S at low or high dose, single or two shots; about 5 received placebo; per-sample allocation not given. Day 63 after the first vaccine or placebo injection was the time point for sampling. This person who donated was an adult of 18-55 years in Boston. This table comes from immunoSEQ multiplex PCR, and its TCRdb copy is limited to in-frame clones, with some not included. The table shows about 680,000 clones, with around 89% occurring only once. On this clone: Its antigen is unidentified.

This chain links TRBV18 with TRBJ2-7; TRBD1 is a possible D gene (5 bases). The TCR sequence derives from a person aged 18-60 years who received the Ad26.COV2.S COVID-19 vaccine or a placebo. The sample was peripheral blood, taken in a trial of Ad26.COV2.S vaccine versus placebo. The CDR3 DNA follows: TGTGCCAGCTCCGGCGTCTGGGGCGGATACGAGCAGTACTTC. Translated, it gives CASSGVWGGYEQYF.